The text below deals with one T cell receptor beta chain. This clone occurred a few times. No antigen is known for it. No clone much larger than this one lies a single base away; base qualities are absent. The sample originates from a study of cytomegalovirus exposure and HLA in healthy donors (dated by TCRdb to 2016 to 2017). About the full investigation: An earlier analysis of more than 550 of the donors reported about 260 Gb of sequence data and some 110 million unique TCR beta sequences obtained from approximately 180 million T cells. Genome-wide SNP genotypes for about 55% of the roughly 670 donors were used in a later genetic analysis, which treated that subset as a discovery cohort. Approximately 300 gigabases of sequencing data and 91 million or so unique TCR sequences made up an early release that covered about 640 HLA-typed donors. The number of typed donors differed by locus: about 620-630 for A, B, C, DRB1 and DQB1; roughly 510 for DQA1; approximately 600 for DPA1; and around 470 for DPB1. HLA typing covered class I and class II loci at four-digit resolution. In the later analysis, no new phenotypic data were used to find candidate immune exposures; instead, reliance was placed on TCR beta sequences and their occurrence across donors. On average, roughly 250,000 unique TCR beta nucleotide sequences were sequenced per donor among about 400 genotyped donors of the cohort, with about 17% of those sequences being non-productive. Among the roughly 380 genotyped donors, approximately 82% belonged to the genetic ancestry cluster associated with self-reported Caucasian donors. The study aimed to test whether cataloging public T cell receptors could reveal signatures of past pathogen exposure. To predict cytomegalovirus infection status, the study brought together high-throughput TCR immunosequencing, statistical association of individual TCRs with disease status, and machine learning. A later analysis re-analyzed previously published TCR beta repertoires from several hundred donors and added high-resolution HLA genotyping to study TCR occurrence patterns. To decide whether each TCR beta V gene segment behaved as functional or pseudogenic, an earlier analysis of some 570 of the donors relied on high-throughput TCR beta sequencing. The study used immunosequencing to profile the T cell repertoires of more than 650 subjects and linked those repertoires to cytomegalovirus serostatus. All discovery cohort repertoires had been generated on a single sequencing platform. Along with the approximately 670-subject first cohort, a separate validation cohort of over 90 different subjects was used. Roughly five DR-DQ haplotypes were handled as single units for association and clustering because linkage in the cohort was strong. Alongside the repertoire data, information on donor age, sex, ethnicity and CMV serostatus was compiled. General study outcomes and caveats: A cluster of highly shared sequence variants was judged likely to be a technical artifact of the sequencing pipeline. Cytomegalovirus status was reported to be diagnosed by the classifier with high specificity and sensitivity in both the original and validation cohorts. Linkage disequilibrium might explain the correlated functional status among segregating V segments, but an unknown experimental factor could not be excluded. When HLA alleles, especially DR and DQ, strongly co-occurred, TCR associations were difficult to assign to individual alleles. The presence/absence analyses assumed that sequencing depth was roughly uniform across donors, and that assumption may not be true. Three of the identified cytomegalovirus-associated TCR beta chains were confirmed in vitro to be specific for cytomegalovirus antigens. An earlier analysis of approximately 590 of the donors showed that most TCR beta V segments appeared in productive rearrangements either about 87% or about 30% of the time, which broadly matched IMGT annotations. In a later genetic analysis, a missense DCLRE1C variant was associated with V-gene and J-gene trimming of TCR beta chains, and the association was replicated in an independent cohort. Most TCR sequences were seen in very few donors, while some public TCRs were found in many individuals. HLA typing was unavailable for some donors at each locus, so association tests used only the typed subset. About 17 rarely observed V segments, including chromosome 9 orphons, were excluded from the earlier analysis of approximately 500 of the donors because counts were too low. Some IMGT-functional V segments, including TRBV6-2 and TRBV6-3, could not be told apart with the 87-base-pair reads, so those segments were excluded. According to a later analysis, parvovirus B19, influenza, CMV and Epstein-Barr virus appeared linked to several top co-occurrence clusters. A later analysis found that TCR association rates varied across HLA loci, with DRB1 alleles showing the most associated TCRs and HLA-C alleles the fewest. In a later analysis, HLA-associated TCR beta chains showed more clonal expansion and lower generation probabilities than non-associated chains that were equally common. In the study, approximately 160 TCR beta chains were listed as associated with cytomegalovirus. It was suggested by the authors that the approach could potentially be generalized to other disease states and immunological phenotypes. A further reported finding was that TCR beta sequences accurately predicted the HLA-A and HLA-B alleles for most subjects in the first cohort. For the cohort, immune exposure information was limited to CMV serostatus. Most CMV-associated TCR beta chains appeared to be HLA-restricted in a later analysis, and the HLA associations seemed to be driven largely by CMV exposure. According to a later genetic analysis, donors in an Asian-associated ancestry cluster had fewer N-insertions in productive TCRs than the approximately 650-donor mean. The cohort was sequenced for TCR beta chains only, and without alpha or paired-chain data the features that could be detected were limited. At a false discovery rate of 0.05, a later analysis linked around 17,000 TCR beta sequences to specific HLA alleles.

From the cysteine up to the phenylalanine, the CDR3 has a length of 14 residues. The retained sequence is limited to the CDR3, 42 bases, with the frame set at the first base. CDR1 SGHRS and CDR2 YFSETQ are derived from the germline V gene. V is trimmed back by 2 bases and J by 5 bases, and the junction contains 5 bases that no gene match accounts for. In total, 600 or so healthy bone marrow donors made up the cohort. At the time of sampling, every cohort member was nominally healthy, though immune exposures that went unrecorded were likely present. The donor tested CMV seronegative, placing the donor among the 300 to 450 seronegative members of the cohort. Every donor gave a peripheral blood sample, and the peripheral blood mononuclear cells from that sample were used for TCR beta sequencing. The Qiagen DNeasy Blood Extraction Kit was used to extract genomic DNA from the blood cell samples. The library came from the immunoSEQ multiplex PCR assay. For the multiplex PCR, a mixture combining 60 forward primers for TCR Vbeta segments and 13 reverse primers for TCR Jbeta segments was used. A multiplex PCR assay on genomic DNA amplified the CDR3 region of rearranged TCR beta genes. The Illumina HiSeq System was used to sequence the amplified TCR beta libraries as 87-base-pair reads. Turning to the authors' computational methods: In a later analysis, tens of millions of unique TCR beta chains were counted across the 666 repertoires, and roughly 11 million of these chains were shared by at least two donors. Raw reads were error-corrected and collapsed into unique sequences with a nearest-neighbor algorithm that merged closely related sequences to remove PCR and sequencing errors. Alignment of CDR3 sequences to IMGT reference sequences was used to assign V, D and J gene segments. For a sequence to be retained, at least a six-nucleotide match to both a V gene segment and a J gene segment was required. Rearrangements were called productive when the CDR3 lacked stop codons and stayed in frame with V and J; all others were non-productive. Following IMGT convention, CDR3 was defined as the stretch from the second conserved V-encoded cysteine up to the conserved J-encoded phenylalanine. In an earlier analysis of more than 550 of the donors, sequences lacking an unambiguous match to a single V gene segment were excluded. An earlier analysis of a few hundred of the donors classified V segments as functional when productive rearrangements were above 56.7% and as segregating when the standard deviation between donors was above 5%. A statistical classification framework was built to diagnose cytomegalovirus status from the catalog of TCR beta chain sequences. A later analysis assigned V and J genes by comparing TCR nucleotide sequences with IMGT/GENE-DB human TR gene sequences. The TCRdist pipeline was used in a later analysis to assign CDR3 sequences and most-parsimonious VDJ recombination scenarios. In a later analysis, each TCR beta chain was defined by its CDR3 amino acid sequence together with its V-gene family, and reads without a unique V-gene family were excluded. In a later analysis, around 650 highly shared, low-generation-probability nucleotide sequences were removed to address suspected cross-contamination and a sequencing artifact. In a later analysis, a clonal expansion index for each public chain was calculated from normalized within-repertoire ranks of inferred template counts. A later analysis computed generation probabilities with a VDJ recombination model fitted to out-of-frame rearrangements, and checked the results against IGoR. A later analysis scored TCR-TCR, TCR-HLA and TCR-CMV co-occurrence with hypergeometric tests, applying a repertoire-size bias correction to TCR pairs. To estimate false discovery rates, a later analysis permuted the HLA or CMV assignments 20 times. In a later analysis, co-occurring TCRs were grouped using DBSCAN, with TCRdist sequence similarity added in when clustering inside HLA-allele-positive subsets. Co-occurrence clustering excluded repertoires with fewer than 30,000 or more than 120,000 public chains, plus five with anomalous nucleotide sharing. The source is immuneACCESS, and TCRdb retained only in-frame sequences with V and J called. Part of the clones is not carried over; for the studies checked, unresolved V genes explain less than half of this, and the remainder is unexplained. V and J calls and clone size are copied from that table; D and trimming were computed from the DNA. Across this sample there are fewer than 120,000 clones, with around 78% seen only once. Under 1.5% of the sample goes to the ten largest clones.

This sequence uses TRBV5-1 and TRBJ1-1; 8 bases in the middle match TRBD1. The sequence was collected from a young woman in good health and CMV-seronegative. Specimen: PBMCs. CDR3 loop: CASSFLTGETEAFF. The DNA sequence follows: TGCGCCAGCAGCTTCTTGACAGGGGAAACTGAAGCTTTCTTT.